What follows are 12 T cell receptor beta chains derived from one specimen sequenced in a study of early T cells in non-severe SARS-CoV-2 infection. TCRdb passed the 5' RACE reads through MiXCR, listing each CDR3 protein once. The sample holds tens of thousands of distinct CDR3 sequences, over 9.5% seen once. The source material was whole blood. The receptor set was obtained from an adult who was a healthcare worker with PCR-confirmed SARS-CoV-2 infection or an uninfected control (not recorded which).

This clonotype was counted between two and nine times. DNA for the CDR3: TGTGCCAGCAGTTACTCGACAGGTCAGCCCCAGCATTTT. Protein sequence: CASSYSTGQPQHF. V and J are TRBV6-5 and TRBJ1-5; maybe TRBD1 (6 bases). Germline CDR1 reads MNHEY; CDR2 reads SVGAGI. V lost 0 bases to trimming and J lost 6 bases, with 6 bases between them. The CDR3 is made up of 13 amino acids.

J is TRBJ1-5 and V is TRBV6-2 or TRBV6-3; no firm D call. V gave up 6 bases and J gave up 0 bases, with 6 bases separating them. Germline CDR1 and CDR2: MNHEY and SVGEGT. This CDR3 is 13 amino acids long. CDR3 in DNA: TGTGCCAGCAGCATGGGTAGCAATCAGCCCCAGCATTTT. Amino acid sequence: CASSMGSNQPQHF.

This clonotype was recorded a few times. The CDR3 here is CASSSLAGYNEQFF. The CDR3 nucleotides read TGTGCCAGCAGTTCTCTAGCGGGTTACAATGAGCAGTTCTTC. The chain is built from TRBV12-3 or TRBV12-4 and TRBJ2-1; 8 positions match TRBD2. The CDR3 contains 14 residues. Trimming removed 4 bases from V and 4 bases from J; junction bases left unmatched: 3.

This clonotype was observed many times. This sequence joins TRBV20-1 and TRBJ2-3; D not certain. V was trimmed by 6 bases and J by 2 bases, leaving 12 bases between them. Germline CDR1 DFQATT, CDR2 SNEGSKA (reference sequence). The length of the CDR3 is 13 residues. CDR3 loop: CSADLLNTDTQYF. DNA of the CDR3: TGCAGTGCCGATCTATTAAACACAGATACGCAGTATTTT.

V and J are TRBV6-6 and TRBJ2-2, with TRBD2 matching over 12 bases. Germline V gives CDR1 MNHNY, CDR2 SVGAGI (reference sequence). The CDR3 length is 15 residues. Trimming at V came to 8 bases and at J to 2 bases, leaving 3 bases not matched to a gene. The CDR3 loop is CASLGLAGNTGELFF. CDR3 sequence (DNA): TGTGCCAGCCTGGGACTAGCGGGTAACACCGGGGAGCTGTTTTTT.

In its sample, this clonotype was seen a few times. CDR3 DNA: TGCAGCGTTTATGGACAGGGCGAGGGAGAGACCCAGTACTTC. As protein: CSVYGQGEGETQYF. This sequence joins TRBV29-1 and TRBJ2-5; TRBD1 matches at 8 bases. CDR1 is SQVTM, CDR2 ANQGSEA, per germline. With 5 bases clipped from V and 4 bases from J, the junction kept 9 bases outside the gene matches. This CDR3 region has 14 residues.

This clonotype was observed once. The chain uses TRBV6-6 and TRBJ2-7; TRBD1 matches at 8 bases. V lost 11 bases and J lost 0; bases outside the gene matches: 3. The germline CDR1 and CDR2 sequences are MNHNY and SVGAGI (reference sequence). The CDR3 extends over 12 amino acids. CDR3 DNA: TGTGCCGCCAGGGGGCTCTCCTACGAGCAGTACTTC. Translation gives CAARGLSYEQYF.

V usage is TRBV29-1 and J usage is TRBJ2-3, with D perhaps assigned TRBD1 or TRBD2 (5 bases each). From germline, CDR1 is SQVTM and CDR2 ANQGSEA. This CDR3 has 18 amino acids. Deletions cut 0 bases from V and 9 bases from J, with 28 bases between. In DNA form, the CDR3 reads TGCAGCGTTGAAGATTGGGACGTGTGGGACGGCTTGAGCAGGACGCAGTATTTT. Translating it yields CSVEDWDVWDGLSRTQYF.

This clonotype was counted many times. The genes are TRBV12-3 or TRBV12-4 and TRBJ2-2; the match to TRBD1 covers 9 bases. The CDR3 has 15 residues. The junction had 4 bases not matched to a gene; V was cut back by 4 bases and J by 4 bases. The chain's CDR3 is CASSSQGAGTGELFF. CDR3 sequence (DNA): TGTGCCAGCAGTTCACAGGGGGCTGGCACCGGGGAGCTGTTTTTT.

The chain combines TRBV4-1 with TRBJ1-2; D not certain. Trimming took off 2 bases at V and 3 bases at J, with 16 bases between the two ends. The CDR3 runs to 16 residues. Per the germline V gene, CDR1 is MGHRA and CDR2 is YSYEKL. Here the CDR3 DNA reads TGCGCCAGCAGCCAAATCCTAAACCCTAAGGACTATGGCTACACCTTC. As protein: CASSQILNPKDYGYTF.

This clonotype was recorded at least ten times. The rearrangement joins TRBV4-3 to TRBJ2-5; weak D call: TRBD1 (6 bases). With 6 bases removed from V and 2 bases from J, the gap between germline ends came to 25 bases. This CDR3 comprises 18 residues. The germline gives CDR1 LGHNA, CDR2 YSLEER. The CDR3 here is CASSPGVSVGRNQETQYF. In DNA, the CDR3 is TGCGCCAGCAGTCCAGGGGTGAGCGTAGGGCGAAATCAAGAGACCCAGTACTTC.

This clonotype was observed a handful of times. The rearrangement links TRBV10-3 to TRBJ2-7, with D unresolved. In germline, CDR1 is ENHRY, CDR2 SYGVKD. The CDR3 extends over 12 amino acids. V lost 4 bases and J 5 bases, leaving 9 bases between the germline ends. CDR3 sequence (DNA): TGTGCCATCAGTGTCGCTGGAAACGAGCAGTACTTC. Translating it yields CAISVAGNEQYF.